Shown below are 15 T cell receptor beta chains from a single sample sequenced in a study of T cell changes during pregnancy in multiple sclerosis (dated by TCRdb to 2018 to 2020). Library preparation was by the immunoSEQ multiplex PCR assay. TCRdb took this table from immuneACCESS and kept in-frame rearrangements with V and J called. Such tables lack part of the clones; where checked against another copy, unresolved V genes explain under half of the gap, and the rest is unexplained. Recorded for this sample are tens of thousands of clones; approximately 88% of them occurred a single time. The ten largest account for approximately 1.7% of the sample. The source was peripheral blood, collected in the first trimester of pregnancy. These receptors were obtained from a female donor with multiple sclerosis, enrolled in a pregnancy study.

The chain is built from TRBV12-5 and TRBJ2-3; 10 bases are a match to TRBD2. Germline V gene sequence: CDR1 LGHNT, CDR2 FRNRAP. This CDR3 has 14 amino acids. With V trimmed by 1 base and J by 8 bases, 3 bases remained unmatched. CDR3 bases: TGTGCTAGTGGTTTGGCTAGCGGGAGATCTACGCAGTATTTT. Protein: CASGLASGRSTQYF.

The CDR3 spells CASSQEVWAGQGTDTQYF. Written as DNA, the CDR3 is TGTGCCAGCAGCCAAGAAGTCTGGGCAGGGCAGGGCACAGATACGCAGTATTTT. The chain employs TRBV4-2 and TRBJ2-3; TRBD1 is a possible D gene (5 bases). The V end was cut by 0 bases, the J end by 1 base, with 17 bases between. The V gene's germline CDR1 is LGHNA and CDR2 YNFKEQ. This CDR3 region has 18 residues.

The chain joins TRBV5-1 to TRBJ2-6; 11 bases fit TRBD1. This CDR3 spans 19 amino acids. Trimming at V came to 3 bases and at J to 0 bases, leaving 8 bases not matched to a gene. Germline assignment: CDR1 SGHRS and CDR2 YFSETQ. The CDR3 DNA reads TGCGCCAGCAGCTCCCCAGGGGGGACAGGGGGCTCTGGGGCCAACGTCCTGACTTTC. Translated: CASSSPGGTGGSGANVLTF. Supplemented by reference TRBV5-1 and TRBJ2-6, the full variable domain reads KAGVTQTPRYLIKTRGQQVTLSCSPISGHRSVSWYQQTPGQGLQFLFEYFSETQRNKGNFPGRFSGRQFSNSRSEMNVSTLELGDSALYLCASSSPGGTGGSGANVLTFGAGSRLTVL.

A remark on this clone: Within the sample, other DNA sequences also encode this same CDR3. The chain is built from TRBV19 and TRBJ2-7, with TRBD1 matching over 8 bases. Trimming cost V 1 base and J 2 bases; bases outside gene matches: 1. The CDR3 runs 14 residues. Germline assignment: CDR1 LNHDA and CDR2 SQIVND (reference sequence). The CDR3 region is CASSIGTGPYEQYF. DNA of the CDR3: TGTGCCAGTAGTATAGGGACAGGGCCCTACGAGCAGTACTTC. Together with reference TRBV19 and TRBJ2-7, the CDR3 gives the full variable domain: DGGITQSPKYLFRKEGQNVTLSCEQNLNHDAMYWYRQDPGQGLRLIYYSQIVNDFQKGDIAEGYSVSREKKESFPLTVTSAQKNPTAFYLCASSIGTGPYEQYFGPGTRLTVT.

The CDR3 nucleotides read TGTGCCAGCAGTTACTACGGGCGGGAGGCCGAGCAGTACTTC. This translates into CASSYYGREAEQYF. The chain has TRBV6-5 and TRBJ2-7; 8 nucleotides line up with TRBD2. After removal of 1 base from V and 6 bases from J, the junction contained 5 bases not matched to a gene. CDR3 length: 14 amino acids. Germline V gene sequence: CDR1 MNHEY, CDR2 SVGAGI.

The CDR3 spells CASSAGKGGLNTEAFF. The CDR3 DNA sequence: TGTGCCAGCAGTGCTGGTAAGGGGGGGCTGAACACTGAAGCTTTCTTT. The V call is TRBV6-4, the J call TRBJ1-1, with TRBD1 as a possible D gene (6 bases). CDR3 length equals 16 residues. Germline CDR1 MRHNA, CDR2 SNTAGT. The V end was cut by 4 bases, the J end by 0 bases, with 15 bases between.

Only a few counts were recorded for this clone. The rearrangement joins TRBV6-1 to TRBJ1-2, with a weak D call TRBD1 (5 bases). This CDR3 has 15 residues. The V end was cut by 5 bases, the J end by 5 bases, with 18 bases between. Germline values: CDR1 MNHNS, CDR2 SASEGT. This chain's CDR3 is CASSILGGDWYGYTF. In nucleotides, the CDR3 is TGTGCCAGCAGTATCCTGGGGGGTGATTGGTATGGCTACACCTTC.

The chain has TRBV9 and TRBJ2-5, with TRBD1 matching 8 bases. With 3 bases clipped from V and 4 bases from J, the junction kept 8 bases outside the gene matches. Germline lookup yields CDR1 SGDLS and CDR2 YYNGEE. There are 15 residues in the CDR3. The DNA for the CDR3 is TGTGCCAGCAGCGATAGGACAGGGTGGGGAGAGACCCAGTACTTC. Its protein is CASSDRTGWGETQYF.

V and J are TRBV29-1 and TRBJ2-1; 10 nucleotides agree with TRBD1. The CDR3 totals 15 residues. J lost 2 bases, V lost 6 bases, and 7 bases had no gene match. Germline CDR1 SQVTM, CDR2 ANQGSEA. The CDR3 bases are TGCAGCGTGGTGGGACAGGGGAATACCTACAATGAGCAGTTCTTC. This translates into CSVVGQGNTYNEQFF.

V usage is TRBV7-2 and J usage is TRBJ1-2; D is uncertain. CDR1 and CDR2 (germline): SGHTA, FQGNSA. This CDR3 comprises 17 residues. Deletions cut 2 bases from V and 3 bases from J, with 19 bases between. This CDR3 is CASSLYDGPSWDYGYTF. As DNA, the CDR3 is TGTGCCAGCAGCTTATATGATGGGCCTTCGTGGGACTATGGCTACACCTTC.

The chain recombines TRBV27 with TRBJ2-3; the D is unclear. Germline V lookup: CDR1 MNHEY, CDR2 SMNVEV (reference sequence). The CDR3 has 15 residues. V lost 5 bases and J 3 bases, leaving 15 bases between the germline ends. CDR3 DNA sequence: TGTGCCAGCAGTCCCCGGGTCCTCTCTACAGATACGCAGTATTTT. It encodes CASSPRVLSTDTQYF.

The chain has TRBV7-2 and TRBJ2-1, with 10 bases matching TRBD2. Germline lookup yields CDR1 SGHTA and CDR2 FQGNSA. This CDR3 spans 17 amino acids. V dropped 0 bases and J dropped 7; count of bases not matched to a gene: 9. CDR3 DNA: TGTGCCAGCAGCTTAGCGTCAATAGCGGGAGGAGGTAATGAGCAGTTCTTC. This sequence encodes CASSLASIAGGGNEQFF.

V and J are TRBV9 and TRBJ2-7; 10 bases line up with TRBD2. This CDR3 is 19 amino acids long. Germline V gene sequence: CDR1 SGDLS, CDR2 YYNGEE. Unmatched junction bases numbered 19, after V lost 0 bases and J lost 7 bases. The DNA for the CDR3 is TGTGCCAGCAGCGTAGGGGCAGGGTCAAGAGCGGGAGGGCCGGTTGAGCAGTACTTC. Translation gives CASSVGAGSRAGGPVEQYF.

The chain joins TRBV10-2 to TRBJ2-7, with 9 bases fitting TRBD2. Germline values: CDR1 WSHSY, CDR2 SAAADI. CDR3 size: 16 residues. V gave up 5 bases and J gave up 7 bases; unmatched junction bases: 15. The CDR3 nucleotides read TGCGCCAGCAGTCCTGTCTTTGCGGGAGGGCCAGGGGAGCAGTACTTC. It codes for CASSPVFAGGPGEQYF.

This chain uses TRBV19 with TRBJ2-7; possible D gene TRBD2, 5 bases. Germline CDR1 LNHDA, CDR2 SQIVND (reference sequence). V lost 4 bases, J lost 1 base, and 8 bases lay in between. The CDR3 has 13 residues. The CDR3 coding sequence is TGTGCCAGTAGTACAGGACTTTCCTACGAGCAGTACTTC. Translated, it gives CASSTGLSYEQYF.